This T cell receptor beta chain was obtained from a study of T cells in Graves' hyperthyroidism and ophthalmopathy. There are many counts of this clonotype. CDR3 length equals 15 residues. Per the germline V gene, CDR1 is LGHDT and CDR2 is YNNKEL (reference sequence). V lost 1 base to trimming and J lost 7 bases; unmatched junction nucleotides: 6. Amplification yielded TCR beta CDR3 regions, with RNA transcripts as the source. HTBI primers were employed in a first-round RT-PCR of the TCR CDR3. TCRdb re-derived calls from the multiplex PCR reads in MiXCR, one entry per CDR3 protein. The sample contains hundreds of thousands of distinct CDR3 sequences, 13% to 15% of which appear only once.

Sequenced: blood. This chain joins TRBV3-1 and TRBJ2-1; TRBD2 agrees at 8 bases. This sequence was found in a woman aged 50 to 60 with Graves' ophthalmopathy. CDR3 nucleotide sequence: TGTGCCAGCAGCCAAGGGACTAGCCTATTTAATGAGCAGTTCTTC. Encoded protein: CASSQGTSLFNEQFF.